This T cell receptor beta chain was documented in a study of tumor-infiltrating lymphocytes in primary liver carcinoma. Worth noting for this clonotype: Being one base from a much bigger clone, this may be a read error.

Co-extraction yielded RNA and DNA from about 20-30 mg of unsorted bulk tissue. The CDR3 is 11 amino acids. With 7 bases removed from V and 10 bases from J, the gap between germline ends came to 11 bases. Germline-derived CDR1 and CDR2 are MNHNY and SVGAGI (reference sequence). Reverse transcription of roughly 480 ng total RNA with a constant-region primer produced TCR beta cDNA. Slightly modified ARM-PCR, run as three nested multiplex PCR rounds, produced the TCR beta libraries. Forward primers for TRBV1-TRBV30 and a C-beta reverse primer served the first two PCR rounds, at around 9 cycles each. TCRdb re-called the multiplex PCR reads through MiXCR, storing one row per CDR3 protein. This sample has some 87,000 distinct CDR3 sequences, with roughly 70% found just once.

The chain carries TRBV6-6 and TRBJ2-1, with D possibly TRBD1 on 6 matching bases. Sequencing used tumor-adjacent normal liver tissue. This clonotype was sampled from a middle-aged man with primary liver carcinoma and hepatitis B virus infection. The CDR3 protein is CASNRQDEQFF. In nucleotides, the CDR3 is TGTGCCAGCAACAGACAGGACGAGCAGTTCTTC.